Below are 15 T cell receptor beta chains sequenced from a single sample in a study of T cell responses to AZD1222 COVID-19 vaccine (dated by TCRdb to the early 2020s). This specimen's time point label, interpreted: baseline before first vaccination. Libraries were built with the immunoSEQ multiplex PCR assay. This is the immuneACCESS table as TCRdb keeps it, with only in-frame sequences that have V and J called. A part of the clones is gone; compared with another copy, unresolved V genes explain less than half, and the rest is unexplained. Here the sample has 130,000 to 150,000 clones; roughly nine tenths occur a single time. 1.5% to 2% of the sample rests with the top ten. The sample was peripheral blood, taken on day 0 of AZD1222 vaccination. All receptors derive from an adult in good health.

The J gene is TRBJ1-2, the V gene TRBV6-5; D is undetermined. The CDR3 contains 16 residues. In germline, CDR1 is MNHEY, CDR2 SVGAGI. The ends were cut back, 2 bases at V and 0 bases at J, with 13 bases in the middle. Here the CDR3 reads CASSYTRTGSNYGYTF. The CDR3, as DNA: TGTGCCAGCAGTTACACCAGGACGGGGTCTAACTATGGCTACACCTTC.

The V call is TRBV7-9, the J call TRBJ2-7, with D possibly matching TRBD2 (6 bases). This CDR3 comprises 13 residues. Germline CDR1 and CDR2: SEHNR and FQNEAQ (reference sequence). Trimming cost V 7 bases and J 3 bases, with 13 bases left between them. The CDR3 is CASNEVGGYEQYF. DNA of the CDR3: TGTGCCAGCAACGAGGTGGGGGGCTACGAGCAGTACTTC.

V usage is TRBV7-2 and J usage is TRBJ2-4; D possibly corresponds to TRBD2 (6 bases). This CDR3 contains 17 residues. The V end lost 5 bases, the J end lost 1 base, and 18 bases lay between the germline ends. Looked up from germline, CDR1 is SGHTA and CDR2 is FQGNSA. This chain's CDR3 is CASSPTSGLWAKNIQYF. CDR3 coding DNA: TGTGCCAGCAGCCCAACCTCGGGACTCTGGGCCAAAAACATTCAGTACTTC. Full variable domain (missing parts from reference TRBV7-2 and TRBJ2-4): GAGVSQSPSNKVTEKGKDVELRCDPISGHTALYWYRQSLGQGLEFLIYFQGNSAPDKSGLPSDRFSAERTGGSVSTLTIQRTQQEDSAVYLCASSPTSGLWAKNIQYFGAGTRLSVL.

The rearrangement uses TRBV5-4 and TRBJ1-2; 9 positions agree with TRBD1. Unmatched junction bases numbered 6, after V lost 5 bases and J lost 4 bases. The CDR3 totals 14 residues. Germline CDR1 reads SGHNT; CDR2 reads YYREEE (reference sequence). CDR3: CASRNRGRIYGYTF. Here the CDR3 DNA reads TGTGCCAGCAGGAACAGGGGGCGTATCTATGGCTACACCTTC.

The chain uses TRBV18 and TRBJ2-3, with TRBD2 identical over 10 bases. CDR3 length: 18 amino acids. The trim removed 5 bases at V and 0 bases at J, leaving 11 bases unmatched. Germline V gene lookup returns CDR1 KGHSH and CDR2 LQKENI. CDR3 sequence reads: CASSALAGNAASTDTQYF. The CDR3 DNA is TGTGCCAGCTCAGCACTAGCGGGGAACGCGGCTAGCACAGATACGCAGTATTTT. The entire variable domain, with the rest obtained from reference TRBV18 and TRBJ2-3, is as follows: NAGVMQNPRHLVRRRGQEARLRCSPMKGHSHVYWYRQLPEEGLKFMVYLQKENIIDESGMPKERFSAEFPKEGPSILRIQQVVRGDSAAYFCASSALAGNAASTDTQYFGPGTRLTVL.

This chain joins TRBV4-3 and TRBJ2-3; D may be TRBD2 (5 bases). The CDR3 has 15 amino acids. Germline loops: CDR1 LGHNA, CDR2 YSLEER. Trimming stripped 0 bases from V and 4 bases from J, with 11 bases between. CDR3 bases: TGCGCCAGCAGCCAAGAGGACGGGGATTCAGATACGCAGTATTTT. It yields the protein CASSQEDGDSDTQYF.

The genes are TRBV6-1 and TRBJ2-7; no definite D call. The V gene lost 2 bases and the J gene lost 6 bases, with 14 bases spanning the gap. This CDR3 has 14 residues. CDR1 MNHNS and CDR2 SASEGT come from the germline V gene. The CDR3 sequence is CASSERDGGIEQYF. Written as DNA, the CDR3 is TGTGCCAGCAGTGAAAGGGATGGTGGGATCGAGCAGTACTTC.

This chain connects TRBV18 to TRBJ2-3; 9 bases are a match to TRBD2. This CDR3 region has 15 residues. J was trimmed by 5 bases and V by 6 bases; bases with no gene match: 9. Germline assignment: CDR1 KGHSH and CDR2 LQKENI. CDR3 nucleotides: TGTGCCAGCTCCCCTGGCGGGGGGGCCCGAGATACGCAGTATTTT. The encoded protein is CASSPGGGARDTQYF. Based on the CDR3 plus reference TRBV18 and TRBJ2-3, the full variable domain is NAGVMQNPRHLVRRRGQEARLRCSPMKGHSHVYWYRQLPEEGLKFMVYLQKENIIDESGMPKERFSAEFPKEGPSILRIQQVVRGDSAAYFCASSPGGGARDTQYFGPGTRLTVL.

The chain joins TRBV7-2 to TRBJ2-5; 8 positions agree with TRBD1. The trim removed 3 bases at V and 5 bases at J, leaving 8 bases unmatched. The CDR3 has 15 residues. Germline V gene sequence: CDR1 SGHTA, CDR2 FQGNSA. The CDR3 nucleotides are TGTGCCAGCAGCTTTCAGGGGGCGCAGGGCGAGACCCAGTACTTC. Its translation: CASSFQGAQGETQYF.

Concerning this clone itself: One end of the junction fails to match germline, which may point to a read error. The chain is built from TRBV29-1 and TRBJ2-2; D is perhaps TRBD1 or TRBD2 (6 bases each). Germline CDR1 reads SQVTM; CDR2 reads ANQGSEA. The length of the CDR3 is 11 residues. CDR3 residues: CSGGRTGELFF. CDR3 sequence (DNA): TGTAGTGGGGGGCGGACCGGGGAGCTGTTTTTT.

V usage is TRBV2 and J usage is TRBJ2-3, with a weak D call TRBD2 (5 bases). V was cut by 2 bases and J by 5 bases, with 14 bases left in between. CDR1 SNHLY and CDR2 FYNNEI come from the germline V gene. This CDR3 is 15 amino acids long. This CDR3 is CASSEFGPRGDTQYF. Written as DNA, the CDR3 is TGTGCCAGCAGTGAATTCGGGCCTCGGGGAGATACGCAGTATTTT.

This clone is a singleton in its sample. V gene TRBV29-1 combines with J gene TRBJ2-7; the match to TRBD1 covers 11 bases. There are 13 residues in the CDR3. Trimming at V came to 5 bases and at J to 3 bases, leaving 3 bases not matched to a gene. Germline assignment: CDR1 SQVTM and CDR2 ANQGSEA. The CDR3 protein is CSVRTGGFYEQYF. The CDR3 bases are TGCAGCGTTAGGACAGGGGGCTTCTACGAGCAGTACTTC.

This chain connects TRBV2 to TRBJ2-4; 7 bases are shared with TRBD1. Germline values: CDR1 SNHLY, CDR2 FYNNEI. V lost 8 bases, J lost 5 bases, and 9 bases stayed unmatched. This CDR3 has 14 residues. CDR3 region: CASGPGTVENIQYF. The CDR3 bases are TGTGCCAGCGGCCCCGGGACAGTAGAAAACATTCAGTACTTC. The full variable domain, with the rest looked up from reference TRBV2 and TRBJ2-4, is EPEVTQTPSHQVTQMGQEVILRCVPISNHLYFYWYRQILGQKVEFLVSFYNNEISEKSEIFDDQFSVERPDGSNFTLKIRSTKLEDSAMYFCASGPGTVENIQYFGAGTRLSVL.

This clone was recorded once. The chain uses TRBV4-2 and TRBJ1-4; the D gene is possibly TRBD1 (5 bases). Trimming pared 0 bases from V and 7 bases from J, leaving 12 bases between. The CDR3 sequence is 15 residues long. CDR1 and CDR2 (germline): LGHNA, YNFKEQ. In DNA form, the CDR3 reads TGTGCCAGCAGCCAAGATATAGGGACCTCTGAAAAACTGTTTTTT. This translates into CASSQDIGTSEKLFF.

V is TRBV24-1 and J is TRBJ2-2; possible D gene TRBD1, 6 bases. The V end lost 3 bases, the J end lost 12 bases, and 13 bases lay between the germline ends. The germline V gene encodes CDR1 KGHDR and CDR2 SFDVKD. The CDR3 sequence is 13 residues long. This CDR3 is CATSDTGTFQLFF. CDR3 coding DNA: TGTGCCACCAGTGATACAGGGACCTTTCAGCTGTTTTTT.